This TCR beta chain was profiled in a study of T cell repertoires in ileal Crohn's disease. Study information: Median disease duration was nearly eight years; around 35% smoked at surgery. Thiopurines (11) or anti-TNF agents (approximately 20) were given postoperatively to about half.

The time point denotes: neoterminal ileum biopsy at postoperative endoscopy, about 6 months after surgery. Included were adult ileal or ileocolonic Crohn's patients indicated for ileocolonic resection. As for this clone: Its antigen is still unknown.

The repertoire was sequenced with immunoSEQ multiplex PCR; TCRdb's copy has only in-frame clones and lacks some. The sample records some 10,000 clones, around 80% being singletons. Study observations and caveats: All patients with clonality above 26.8% had endoscopic recurrence.

Per the germline V gene, CDR1 is SGHAT and CDR2 is FQNNGV. V lost 1 base and J 8 bases, leaving 9 bases between the germline ends. CDR3 length equals 13 residues. This receptor was obtained from an adult with Crohn's disease. This chain uses TRBV11-2 with TRBJ1-3; D ambiguous. Sequenced sample: ileal tissue. This CDR3 reads CASSLVARDTIYF. CDR3 nucleotide sequence: TGTGCCAGCAGCTTAGTAGCTCGGGACACCATATATTTT. Using reference TRBV11-2 and TRBJ1-3 for the parts outside the CDR3, the full variable domain is EAGVAQSPRYKIIEKRQSVAFWCNPISGHATLYWYQQILGQGPKLLIQFQNNGVVDDSQLPKDRFSAERLKGVDSTLKIQPAKLEDSAVYLCASSLVARDTIYFGEGSWLTVV.